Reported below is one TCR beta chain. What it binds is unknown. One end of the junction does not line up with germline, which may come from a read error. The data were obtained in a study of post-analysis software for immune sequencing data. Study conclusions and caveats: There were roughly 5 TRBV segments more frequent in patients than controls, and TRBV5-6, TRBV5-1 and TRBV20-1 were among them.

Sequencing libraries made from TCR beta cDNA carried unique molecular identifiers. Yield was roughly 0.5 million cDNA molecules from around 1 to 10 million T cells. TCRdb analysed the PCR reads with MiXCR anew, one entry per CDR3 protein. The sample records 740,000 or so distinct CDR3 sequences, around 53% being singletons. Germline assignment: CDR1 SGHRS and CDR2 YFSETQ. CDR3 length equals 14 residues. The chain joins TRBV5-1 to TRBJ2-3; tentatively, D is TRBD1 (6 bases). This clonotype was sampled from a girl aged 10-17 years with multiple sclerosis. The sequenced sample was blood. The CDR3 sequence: CTSSFSTGYDTQYF. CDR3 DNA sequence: TGCACCAGCAGCTTCTCGACAGGCTACGATACGCAGTATTTT.